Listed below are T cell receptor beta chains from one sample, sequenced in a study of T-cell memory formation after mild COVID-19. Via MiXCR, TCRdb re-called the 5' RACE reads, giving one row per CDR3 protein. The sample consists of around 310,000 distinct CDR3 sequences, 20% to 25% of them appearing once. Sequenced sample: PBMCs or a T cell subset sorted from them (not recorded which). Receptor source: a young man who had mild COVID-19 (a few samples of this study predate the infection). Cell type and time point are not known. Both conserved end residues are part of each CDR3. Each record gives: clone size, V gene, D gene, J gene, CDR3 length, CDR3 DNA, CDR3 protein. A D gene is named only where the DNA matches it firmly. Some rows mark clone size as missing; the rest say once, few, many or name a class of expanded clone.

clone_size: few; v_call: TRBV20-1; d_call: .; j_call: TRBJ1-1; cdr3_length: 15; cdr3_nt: TGCAGTGCTAGAGGTGCCCCGGGCCCAAACACTGAAGCTTTCTTT; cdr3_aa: CSARGAPGPNTEAFF
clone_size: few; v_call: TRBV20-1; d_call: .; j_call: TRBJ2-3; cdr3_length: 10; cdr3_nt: TGCAGTGCTAGACGAGATACGCAGTATTTT; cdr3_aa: CSARRDTQYF
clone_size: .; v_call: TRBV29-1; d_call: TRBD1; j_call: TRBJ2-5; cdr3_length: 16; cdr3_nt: TGCAGCGTTGAACGAGGGACAGGGGAGTACCAAGAGACCCAGTACTTC; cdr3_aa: CSVERGTGEYQETQYF
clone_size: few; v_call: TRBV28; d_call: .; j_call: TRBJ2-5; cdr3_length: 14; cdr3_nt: TGTGCCAGCAGATCAGCCGGGACGCTTGAAACCCAGTACTTC; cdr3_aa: CASRSAGTLETQYF
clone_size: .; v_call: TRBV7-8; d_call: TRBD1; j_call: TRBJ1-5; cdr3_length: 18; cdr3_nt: TGTGCCAGCAGCTTCGGAGTAACAAGGACAGGGGAAAATCAGCCCCAGCATTTT; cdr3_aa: CASSFGVTRTGENQPQHF
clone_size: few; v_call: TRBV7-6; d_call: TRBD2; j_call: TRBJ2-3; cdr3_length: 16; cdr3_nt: TGTGCCAGCAGCTTAGGGCGGCGGGGGGGCACAGATACGCAGTATTTT; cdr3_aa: CASSLGRRGGTDTQYF
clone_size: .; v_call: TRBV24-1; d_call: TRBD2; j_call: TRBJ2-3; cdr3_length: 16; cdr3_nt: TGTGCCACCAGTGTCAATGCGGGGGACCCCACAGATACGCAGTATTTT; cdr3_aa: CATSVNAGDPTDTQYF
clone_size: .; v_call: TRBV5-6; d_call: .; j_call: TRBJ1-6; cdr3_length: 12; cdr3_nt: TGTGCCAGCAGTCGACGAAATTCACCCCTCCACTTT; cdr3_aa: CASSRRNSPLHF
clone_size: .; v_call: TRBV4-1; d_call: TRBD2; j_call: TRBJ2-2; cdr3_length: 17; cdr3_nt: TGCGCCAGCAGCCAAGTCGGGGAGCGGGGGGGCGCCGGGGAGCTGTTTTTT; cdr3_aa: CASSQVGERGGAGELFF
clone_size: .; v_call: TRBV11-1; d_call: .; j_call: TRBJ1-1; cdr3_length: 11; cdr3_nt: TGTGCCAGCAGCTGGGCGAGTGAAGCTTTCTTT; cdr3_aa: CASSWASEAFF
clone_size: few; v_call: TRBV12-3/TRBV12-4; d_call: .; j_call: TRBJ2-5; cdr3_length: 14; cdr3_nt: TGTGCCAGCAGGTCGGGACTGTTTCAAGAGACCCAGTACTTC; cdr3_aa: CASRSGLFQETQYF
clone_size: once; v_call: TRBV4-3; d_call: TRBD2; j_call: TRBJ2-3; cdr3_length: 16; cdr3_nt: TGCGCCAGCAGCCAAGACCGTGGGCGCGGGGGGGATACGCAGTATTTT; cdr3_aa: CASSQDRGRGGDTQYF
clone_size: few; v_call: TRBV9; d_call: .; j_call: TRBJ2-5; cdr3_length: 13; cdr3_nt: TGTGCCAGCAGCGTACGGTACCAAGAGACCCAGTACTTC; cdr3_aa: CASSVRYQETQYF
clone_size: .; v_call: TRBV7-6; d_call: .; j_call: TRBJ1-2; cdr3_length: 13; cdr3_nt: TGTGCCAGCAGCGTAGAGCAAAACTATGGCTACACCTTC; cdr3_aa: CASSVEQNYGYTF
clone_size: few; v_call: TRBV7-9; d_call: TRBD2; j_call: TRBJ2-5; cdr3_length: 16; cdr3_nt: TGTGCCAGCAGCCCCCCTCGGCTAGCGGGGCAAGAGACCCAGTACTTC; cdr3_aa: CASSPPRLAGQETQYF
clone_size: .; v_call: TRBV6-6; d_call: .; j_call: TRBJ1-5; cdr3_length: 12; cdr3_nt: TGTGCCATTTCAAGGGGTAATCAGCCCCAGCATTTT; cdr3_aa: CAISRGNQPQHF
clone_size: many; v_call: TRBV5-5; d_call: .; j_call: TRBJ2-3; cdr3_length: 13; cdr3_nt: TGTGCCAGCAGTTTTGAGGGTACAGATACGCAGTATTTT; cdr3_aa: CASSFEGTDTQYF
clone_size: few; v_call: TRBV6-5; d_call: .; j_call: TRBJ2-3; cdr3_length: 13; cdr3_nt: TGTGCCAGCTCCTACAGGCCGGCAGATACGCAGTATTTT; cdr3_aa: CASSYRPADTQYF
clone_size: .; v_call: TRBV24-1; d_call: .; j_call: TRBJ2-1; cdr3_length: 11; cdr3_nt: TGTGCCACCAGTGACCAGAATGAGCAGTTCTTC; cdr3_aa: CATSDQNEQFF